This TCR beta chain was found in a study of cytomegalovirus exposure and HLA in healthy donors. Study conclusions and caveats: Presence/absence analyses assumed roughly uniform sequencing depth across donors. The study recorded 150 to 200 TCR beta chains that were cytomegalovirus-associated. The number of N-insertions in an Asian-associated ancestry cluster was reportedly below the approximately 700-donor mean in a later analysis.

PCR amplification relied on 60 Vbeta primers (plus 13 Jbeta primers). The repertoire was sequenced with immunoSEQ multiplex PCR; TCRdb's copy has only in-frame clones and lacks some. The sample lists some 150,000 clones; 60% to 80% were seen once. This clone was seen once. Its target is not known. The limits of the CDR3 on the DNA are not certain, so only TCRdb's listed CDR3 is given. The donors (healthy individuals) were bone marrow donors. Sample: PBMCs. The sequence was collected from a male donor in good health and CMV-seronegative.

CDR3 in amino acids: CASSFGGGADRNF. The chain uses TRBV27 and TRBJ2-3; the DNA was not compared with TRBD2, the D call given in the table. The CDR3 is 13 residues long, counting both termini. The V gene's germline CDR1 is MNHEY and CDR2 SMNVEV (reference sequence).